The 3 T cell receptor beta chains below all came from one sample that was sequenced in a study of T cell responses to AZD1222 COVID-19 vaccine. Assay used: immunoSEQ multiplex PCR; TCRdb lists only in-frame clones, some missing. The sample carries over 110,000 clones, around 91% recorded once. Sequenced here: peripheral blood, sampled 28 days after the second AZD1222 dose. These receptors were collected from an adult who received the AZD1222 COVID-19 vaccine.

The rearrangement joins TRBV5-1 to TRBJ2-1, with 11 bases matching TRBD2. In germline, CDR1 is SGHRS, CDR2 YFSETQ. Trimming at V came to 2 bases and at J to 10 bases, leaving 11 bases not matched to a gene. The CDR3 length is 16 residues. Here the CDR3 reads CASSFATLAGGGEQFF. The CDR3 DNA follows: TGCGCCAGCAGCTTCGCCACCCTAGCGGGAGGAGGGGAGCAGTTCTTC.

This CDR3 is CASSLSTDTQYF. The CDR3 DNA follows: TGTGCCAGCAGCCTTAGCACAGATACGCAGTATTTT. The rearrangement uses TRBV5-4 and TRBJ2-3; D call uncertain. CDR3 size: 12 residues. The V end lost 4 bases, the J end lost 0 bases, and 3 bases lay between the germline ends. Germline V lookup: CDR1 SGHNT, CDR2 YYREEE (reference sequence).

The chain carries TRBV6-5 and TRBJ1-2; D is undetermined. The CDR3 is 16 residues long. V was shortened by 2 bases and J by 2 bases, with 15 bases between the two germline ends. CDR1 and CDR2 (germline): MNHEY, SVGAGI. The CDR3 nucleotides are TGTGCCAGCAGTTACCAATCCCTCGCGGGAAACTATGGCTACACCTTC. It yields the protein CASSYQSLAGNYGYTF.